A selection of T cell receptor beta chains follows, all from one sample in a study of T-cell reconstitution after alpha-beta-depleted transplantation in children. In TCRdb, the PCR reads were re-called with MiXCR into one record per CDR3 protein. The sample shows 700,000 to 850,000 distinct CDR3 sequences, less than 20% of them seen only once. The material sequenced was PBMCs, mostly from graft donor cells, taken 360 days after TCRalphabeta/CD19-depleted stem cell transplant. The receptors originated from a male patient between 10 and 17 years old who had a stem cell transplant for acute lymphoblastic leukemia, so the T cells may come from the graft donor. The conserved cysteine and the conserved F or W are not part of the CDR3 here. Not all rows give a size; the values are once, few, many and, for expanded clones, a class.

J | V | size | CDR3
TRBJ2-2 | TRBV7-6 | . | ASNRVTNTGELF
TRBJ1-1 | TRBV27 | . | ASSLSIGMRNTEAF
TRBJ2-7 | TRBV20-1 | . | SASRPRGEQY
TRBJ1-1 | TRBV12-3/TRBV12-4 | few | ASSAGFPEAF
TRBJ1-4 | TRBV7-9 | . | ASSFSRGMEKLF
TRBJ2-7 | TRBV20-1 | . | SAKPDTYEQY
TRBJ2-1 | TRBV3-1 | . | ASSQQAGVAYNEQF
TRBJ1-1 | TRBV3-1 | . | ASSPRAGTTMNTEAF
TRBJ2-7 | TRBV20-1 | . | SARTGTLIGQY
TRBJ2-7 | TRBV12-5 | . | ASGLAQGYEQY
TRBJ2-5 | TRBV7-7 | . | ASSRMTGKETQY
TRBJ2-5 | TRBV21-1 | . | ATSEPMCETQY
TRBJ2-3 | TRBV20-1 | few | SAEDSGRRHTQY
TRBJ1-1 | TRBV7-8 | . | ASSPRLGSGTEAF
TRBJ2-7 | TRBV12-3/TRBV12-4 | few | ASSLTPPGIYEQY
TRBJ2-1 | TRBV7-9 | . | ASSFSDSNEQF
TRBJ1-5 | TRBV7-9 | . | ASSLWTGANQPQH
TRBJ2-7 | TRBV4-1 | few | ASSQVGGTSYEQY
TRBJ2-7 | TRBV11-1 | . | ASSSESFGLAGEMYEQY
TRBJ1-3 | TRBV7-2 | . | ASSFVPDPRPNTIY
TRBJ1-2 | TRBV20-1 | . | SARGGDYRNYGYT
TRBJ2-3 | TRBV7-3 | . | ASSLWTSGATDTQY
TRBJ2-7 | TRBV29-1 | many | SVEGGRGLREDEQY
TRBJ2-7 | TRBV6-5 | many | ASSYRDSFYEQY
TRBJ2-1 | TRBV4-1 | . | ASSQGSNEQF
TRBJ2-3 | TRBV11-2 | few | ASSLVPDLTDTQY
TRBJ1-2 | TRBV12-3/TRBV12-4 | . | ASSGGLSDYGYT
TRBJ2-1 | TRBV5-4 | . | ASSRRLGGRNEQF
TRBJ2-5 | TRBV11-1 | . | ASSLRGRTQY
TRBJ1-5 | TRBV6-1 | . | ASWGYYSNQPQH
TRBJ2-7 | TRBV10-3 | . | AIADGTYEQY
TRBJ2-2 | TRBV29-1 | few | SVETAGALNTGELF
TRBJ2-5 | TRBV12-3/TRBV12-4 | . | ASSLFGSPKTQY
TRBJ2-7 | TRBV29-1 | few | SVLRPTYPYEQY
TRBJ2-7 | TRBV12-3/TRBV12-4 | few | ASSFDGRSSYEQY
TRBJ2-1 | TRBV5-1 | . | ASSAARLSNEQF
TRBJ1-2 | TRBV28 | . | ASSSEFYGYT
TRBJ2-7 | TRBV20-1 | few | SAGDRGHSYEQY
TRBJ2-5 | TRBV20-1 | few | SAGVVASGEGETQY
TRBJ1-2 | TRBV4-1 | . | ASSPIPQGDGYT
TRBJ1-1 | TRBV30 | once | AWSGGPRTGANTEAF
TRBJ2-5 | TRBV7-9 | . | ASSLALNRAQETQY
TRBJ2-7 | TRBV29-1 | few | SVRPPGYGEQY
TRBJ2-5 | TRBV29-1 | many | SAEGGLETQY
TRBJ2-7 | TRBV6-1 | few | ASSVGTDYEQY
TRBJ2-7 | TRBV18 | . | ASSLKLPYWEQY
TRBJ2-7 | TRBV14 | many | ASSPAGSYEQY
TRBJ2-1 | TRBV24-1 | few | ATARNPGQGYNEQF
TRBJ1-1 | TRBV5-1 | . | ASSSQGHTEAF
TRBJ1-3 | TRBV7-2 | few | ASTYGQSSGNTIY
TRBJ2-2 | TRBV24-1 | many | ATSDPLGGSGHSTGELF
TRBJ1-1 | TRBV5-1 | few | ASSLEVPNTEAF
TRBJ2-3 | TRBV9 | many | ASSPPLRISTDTQY
TRBJ2-5 | TRBV12-3/TRBV12-4 | many | ASSPGLWETQY
TRBJ2-1 | TRBV7-8 | few | ASSTRTMTSGNREQF